Shown below are 21 T cell receptor beta chains from a single sample sequenced in a study of cytotoxic CD8 clonotypes in ibrutinib-treated CLL. Profiling relied on immunoSEQ multiplex PCR, and the TCRdb table lists in-frame clones only, not all of them. The sample yields about 300,000 clones, roughly two thirds seen once. The material was PBMCs, obtained after 36 months of ibrutinib treatment. The receptors stem from a human donor with chronic lymphocytic leukemia.

A single count supports this clone. The gene calls are TRBV11-2 and TRBJ2-7; D is unresolved. The ends were cut back, 1 base at V and 3 bases at J, with 7 bases in the middle. There are 13 residues in the CDR3. Germline V gene data show CDR1 as SGHAT and CDR2 as FQNNGV. The CDR3 bases are TGTGCCAGCAGCTTAGGAACGGACTACGAGCAGTACTTC. Translating gives CASSLGTDYEQYF.

This clone was seen only a few times. The chain uses TRBV9 and TRBJ2-1; TRBD2 is a possible D gene (5 bases). From germline, CDR1 is SGDLS and CDR2 YYNGEE. V was pared by 4 bases and J by 8 bases, with 16 bases between. CDR3 size: 14 residues. The CDR3 DNA follows: TGTGCCAGCAGCTCACAGCGGCGGAGCGATGAGCAGTTCTTC. Protein: CASSSQRRSDEQFF.

This chain uses TRBV29-1 with TRBJ2-7, with 10 bases lining up with TRBD2. CDR3 length: 17 residues. Germline-derived CDR1 and CDR2 are SQVTM and ANQGSEA. V gave up 1 base and J gave up 1 base; unmatched junction bases: 10. DNA of the CDR3: TGCAGCGTTGAAGCCCCTCCTAGCGGGGGCCTTTCCTACGAGCAGTACTTC. Translating gives CSVEAPPSGGLSYEQYF.

The rearrangement joins TRBV7-2 to TRBJ1-2; maybe TRBD1 (6 bases). Germline assignment: CDR1 SGHTA and CDR2 FQGNSA. The V end lost 5 bases, the J end lost 8 bases, and 15 bases lay between the germline ends. The CDR3 is 13 amino acids. The CDR3 bases are TGTGCCAGCAGCGGTACAGGGAGGGCCGGCTACACCTTC. Protein: CASSGTGRAGYTF.

The chain uses TRBV4-1 and TRBJ2-7; the D is unclear. Trimming removed 0 bases at V and 5 bases at J, with 11 bases between. From germline, CDR1 is MGHRA and CDR2 YSYEKL. The CDR3 totals 14 residues. CDR3 protein: CASSQEPVLHEQYF. The DNA of the CDR3 is TGCGCCAGCAGCCAAGAGCCAGTTTTACACGAGCAGTACTTC.

This chain links TRBV4-1 with TRBJ2-6; D is uncertain. Germline V gene data show CDR1 as MGHRA and CDR2 as YSYEKL. This CDR3 spans 18 amino acids. Trimming pared 1 base from V and 4 bases from J, leaving 17 bases between. CDR3 amino acids: CASSQAKEPLSGANVLTF. CDR3 bases: TGCGCCAGCAGCCAAGCCAAAGAACCTCTCTCGGGGGCCAACGTCCTGACTTTC.

In its sample, this clone was seen once. This chain links TRBV13 with TRBJ1-1; no definite D call. Germline V gene lookup returns CDR1 PRHDT and CDR2 FYEKMQ (reference sequence). The CDR3 has 15 residues. Trimming took off 2 bases at V and 3 bases at J, with 13 bases between the two ends. CDR3 DNA: TGTGCCAGCAGCTTATTTCGCCGAAGGGACACTGAAGCTTTCTTT. It yields the protein CASSLFRRRDTEAFF.

A single count supports this clone. Other DNA sequences in this sample translate to the same CDR3. The rearrangement joins TRBV5-1 to TRBJ2-3; D ambiguous. V was trimmed by 0 bases and J by 2 bases, leaving 7 bases between them. This CDR3 is built from 14 residues. Germline V lookup: CDR1 SGHRS, CDR2 YFSETQ. CDR3 in amino acids: CASSLALYTDTQYF. CDR3 DNA sequence: TGCGCCAGCAGCTTGGCTCTGTACACAGATACGCAGTATTTT. Together with reference TRBV5-1 and TRBJ2-3, the CDR3 gives the full variable domain: KAGVTQTPRYLIKTRGQQVTLSCSPISGHRSVSWYQQTPGQGLQFLFEYFSETQRNKGNFPGRFSGRQFSNSRSEMNVSTLELGDSALYLCASSLALYTDTQYFGPGTRLTVL.

The chain carries TRBV5-1 and TRBJ2-7; D may be TRBD1 (6 bases). The ends were cut back, 5 bases at V and 3 bases at J, with 15 bases in the middle. Germline V gene data show CDR1 as SGHRS and CDR2 as YFSETQ. The CDR3 loop spans 14 amino acids. The CDR3 region has the DNA TGCGCCAGCAGGCCACAGGGCCAGGGCTACGAGCAGTACTTC. Translating it yields CASRPQGQGYEQYF.

This clone was observed a single time. This chain joins TRBV4-1 and TRBJ1-2; D is possibly TRBD1 (5 bases). Trimming removed 3 bases from V and 8 bases from J, with 16 bases in between. Germline CDR1 and CDR2: MGHRA and YSYEKL. CDR3 length: 14 residues. DNA for the CDR3: TGCGCCAGCAGCCACCCGGCGGGGGGGAACGGCTACACCTTC. Translated: CASSHPAGGNGYTF.

The rearrangement joins TRBV7-9 to TRBJ1-2; D not certain. Trimming removed 5 bases from V and 1 base from J, with 17 bases in between. Looked up from germline, CDR1 is SEHNR and CDR2 is FQNEAQ (reference sequence). The CDR3 runs to 16 residues. The CDR3 is CASSPPVAVRNYGYTF. In DNA form, the CDR3 reads TGTGCCAGCAGCCCCCCCGTTGCAGTGCGTAACTATGGCTACACCTTC. The full variable domain, in which reference TRBV7-9 and TRBJ1-2 provide the parts outside the CDR3, is DTGVSQNPRHKITKRGQNVTFRCDPISEHNRLYWYRQTLGQGPEFLTYFQNEAQLEKSRLLSDRFSAERPKGSFSTLEIQRTEQGDSAMYLCASSPPVAVRNYGYTFGSGTRLTVV.

The chain recombines TRBV6-6 with TRBJ2-1; 8 nucleotides line up with TRBD2. CDR1 and CDR2 (germline): MNHNY, SVGAGI (reference sequence). The length of the CDR3 is 13 residues. J gave up 6 bases and V 8 bases, and 6 bases lay outside the gene matches. Written as DNA, the CDR3 is TGTGCCAGCGTCGGCGGGGGGACCAATGAGCAGTTCTTC. Its translation is CASVGGGTNEQFF.

This chain connects TRBV4-1 to TRBJ2-7, with D possibly being TRBD1 or TRBD2 (6 bases each). The CDR3 is 16 residues long. Germline V CDR1 and CDR2: MGHRA, YSYEKL. The V end lost 1 base, the J end lost 3 bases, and 16 bases lay between the germline ends. The chain's CDR3 is CASSQAPLRGLYEQYF. The CDR3, as DNA: TGCGCCAGCAGCCAAGCCCCCCTCCGGGGGCTCTACGAGCAGTACTTC.

The rearrangement joins TRBV7-6 to TRBJ2-7; TRBD1 agrees at 9 bases. Trimming at V came to 4 bases and at J to 6 bases, leaving 13 bases not matched to a gene. In germline, CDR1 is SGHVS, CDR2 FNYEAQ. This CDR3 spans 16 amino acids. CDR3 in amino acids: CASSSYNRGRRTEQYF. Here the CDR3 DNA reads TGTGCCAGCAGCTCATATAACAGGGGGCGCAGAACCGAGCAGTACTTC.

This clone was picked up a small number of times. Here the CDR3 reads CASSPSGEPPYGYTF. DNA of the CDR3: TGTGCCAGCAGCCCATCGGGAGAACCCCCCTATGGCTACACCTTC. The genes are TRBV7-2 and TRBJ1-2, with no clear D. Germline V CDR1 and CDR2: SGHTA, FQGNSA. CDR3 size: 15 residues. Trimming took 5 bases from V and 4 from J, leaving 17 bases between them.

J is TRBJ2-1 and V is TRBV28, with D possibly being TRBD1 (6 bases). The germline V gene has CDR1 MDHEN and CDR2 SYDVKM. Trimming left V 2 bases short and J 4 bases short, with 12 bases between. The CDR3 consists of 15 residues. The CDR3 sequence is CASSLVGTLYNEQFF. Written as DNA, the CDR3 is TGTGCCAGCAGTTTAGTCGGGACACTTTACAATGAGCAGTTCTTC.

This clone was recorded a few times. The chain has TRBV10-1 and TRBJ1-6; D gene unclear. The ends were cut back, 2 bases at V and 9 bases at J, with 8 bases in the middle. The CDR3 extends over 13 amino acids. From germline, CDR1 is WNHNN and CDR2 SYGVQD (reference sequence). CDR3 bases: TGCGCCAGCAGTGAGACCGGAGGTTCACCCCTCCACTTT. It specifies CASSETGGSPLHF.

J is TRBJ1-6 and V is TRBV7-8, with D perhaps matching TRBD1 (6 bases). Germline V CDR1 and CDR2: SGHVS, FQNEAQ. Trimming removed 5 bases at V and 6 bases at J, with 17 bases between. The CDR3 has 16 residues. The CDR3 region has the DNA TGTGCCAGCAGCAACCCGGAGACAGGAACTAATTCACCCCTCCACTTT. As protein: CASSNPETGTNSPLHF.

CDR3 bases: TGCGCCAGCAGCTTAGGGACAGGTTGGAGCACTGAAGCTTTCTTT. This codes for CASSLGTGWSTEAFF. The chain is built from TRBV5-1 and TRBJ1-1; 8 nucleotides match TRBD1. Germline V gene data show CDR1 as SGHRS and CDR2 as YFSETQ. The CDR3 runs to 15 residues. V was pared by 2 bases and J by 4 bases, with 7 bases of the junction left unmatched.

V usage is TRBV29-1 and J usage is TRBJ2-2; D is ambiguous. The germline V gene encodes CDR1 SQVTM and CDR2 ANQGSEA. V lost 5 bases and J 2 bases, leaving 9 bases between the germline ends. This CDR3 comprises 13 residues. DNA for the CDR3: TGCAGCGTTCGACAAGCAAACACCGGGGAGCTGTTTTTT. Amino acid sequence: CSVRQANTGELFF.

The CDR3, as DNA: TGTGCCAGCAGCTTGCAACTAGCGGGAGGGCACGAGCAGTACTTC. It yields the protein CASSLQLAGGHEQYF. V gene TRBV5-4 combines with J gene TRBJ2-7; 13 bases fit TRBD2. The CDR3 spans 15 residues. J lost 5 bases, V lost 1 base, and 3 bases had no gene match. The germline V gene encodes CDR1 SGHNT and CDR2 YYREEE (reference sequence).